The 28 T cell receptor beta chains below come from one sample, sequenced in a study of cytomegalovirus exposure and HLA in healthy donors. PCR employed 60 Vbeta and 13 Jbeta primers. Clones were read by immunoSEQ multiplex PCR, and TCRdb kept only the in-frame ones, dropping some. The sample records 85,000 to 100,000 clones, 63% being singletons. Sequenced sample: PBMCs. The receptors derive from a woman aged 30 to 39 in good health and CMV-seronegative.

This clone was detected once. The chain couples TRBV7-3 to TRBJ2-5; D might be TRBD1 (6 bases). Trimming took 5 bases from V and 5 from J, leaving 12 bases between them. This CDR3 spans 13 amino acids. Germline loops: CDR1 SGHTA, CDR2 FQGTGA. The DNA for the CDR3 is TGTGCCAGCAGCCCAGGGGTCCAGGAGACCCAGTACTTC. Translating it yields CASSPGVQETQYF.

The gene calls are TRBV27 and TRBJ1-5; 12 bases are shared with TRBD1. The germline gives CDR1 MNHEY, CDR2 SMNVEV (reference sequence). CDR3 length equals 17 residues. Trimming took 6 bases from V and 2 from J; bases not matched to a gene: 8. CDR3 sequence: CASRGTGGAGGNQPQHF. CDR3 DNA: TGTGCCAGCAGGGGGACAGGGGGCGCGGGGGGCAATCAGCCCCAGCATTTT.

The chain combines TRBV11-2 with TRBJ2-3, with TRBD1 matching 7 bases. The germline V gene has CDR1 SGHAT and CDR2 FQNNGV. J lost 6 bases, V lost 5 bases, and 8 bases had no gene match. The CDR3 has 14 amino acids. The CDR3 region is CASSTGTVRDTQYF. In DNA, the CDR3 is TGTGCCAGCAGCACAGGGACAGTCAGGGATACGCAGTATTTT.

The genes are TRBV5-1 and TRBJ2-2; the D gene is possibly TRBD1 (7 bases). The CDR3 covers 14 residues. The germline V gene has CDR1 SGHRS and CDR2 YFSETQ. V gave up 3 bases and J gave up 7 bases, with 13 bases separating them. CDR3 in DNA: TGCGCCAGCAGCTCGACAGGGAGGAACGGGGAGCTGTTTTTT. Translating it yields CASSSTGRNGELFF.

V usage is TRBV27 and J usage is TRBJ2-5; TRBD1 aligns across 10 bases. J was trimmed by 5 bases and V by 3 bases; bases with no gene match: 12. This CDR3 contains 17 residues. From germline, CDR1 is MNHEY and CDR2 SMNVEV (reference sequence). CDR3: CASSFFSPDRGGETQYF. CDR3 DNA sequence: TGTGCCAGCAGTTTTTTTTCCCCGGACAGGGGGGGCGAGACCCAGTACTTC.

This clone came up a few times. V gene TRBV27 combines with J gene TRBJ2-3; 10 nucleotides line up with TRBD2. With V trimmed by 7 bases and J by 6 bases, 7 bases remained unmatched. This CDR3 spans 14 amino acids. Germline values: CDR1 MNHEY, CDR2 SMNVEV (reference sequence). CDR3 in amino acids: CASTKREGSDTQYF. DNA for the CDR3: TGTGCCAGCACAAAGCGGGAGGGCAGCGATACGCAGTATTTT.

V gene TRBV9 combines with J gene TRBJ2-7, with D unresolved. Germline values: CDR1 SGDLS, CDR2 YYNGEE. Between the trimmed V and J ends, which lost 2 bases and 3 bases, there was a span of 9 bases. This CDR3 is 13 amino acids long. The CDR3, as DNA: TGTGCCAGCAGCGTCCCAGGAAGCTACGAGCAGTACTTC. This codes for CASSVPGSYEQYF.

The genes are TRBV7-9 and TRBJ1-2; D not resolved. The CDR3 has 12 amino acids. The germline gives CDR1 SEHNR, CDR2 FQNEAQ (reference sequence). The V end lost 4 bases, the J end lost 4 bases, and 7 bases lay between the germline ends. CDR3 sequence reads: CASSSAVYGYTF. CDR3 nucleotide sequence: TGTGCCAGCAGCTCGGCGGTCTATGGCTACACCTTC.

The chain employs TRBV7-9 and TRBJ2-1, with D possibly matching TRBD1 (5 bases). There are 15 residues in the CDR3. Germline CDR1 SEHNR, CDR2 FQNEAQ (reference sequence). Trimming cost V 2 bases and J 5 bases, with 13 bases left between them. The CDR3 reads CASSLYRGGDNEQFF. DNA of the CDR3: TGTGCCAGCAGCTTATATAGGGGTGGGGACAATGAGCAGTTCTTC.

The genes are TRBV2 and TRBJ2-1; 9 bases map to TRBD2. V lost 2 bases, J lost 7 bases, and 6 bases stayed unmatched. Germline V lookup: CDR1 SNHLY, CDR2 FYNNEI. CDR3 length: 15 amino acids. The CDR3 sequence: CASSETGLAGNEQFF. The DNA of the CDR3 is TGTGCCAGCAGTGAAACGGGACTAGCAGGAAATGAGCAGTTCTTC.

The chain combines TRBV11-3 with TRBJ2-3, with TRBD1 as a possible D gene (6 bases). CDR3 length: 14 residues. Deletions cut 0 bases from V and 7 bases from J, with 11 bases between. Germline loops: CDR1 SGHNT, CDR2 YENEEA. The CDR3 nucleotides read TGTGCCAGCAGCTTAGAACAGGGTGTAAATACGCAGTATTTT. Its protein is CASSLEQGVNTQYF.

V usage is TRBV19 and J usage is TRBJ1-2; 8 nucleotides align to TRBD1. V lost 3 bases, J lost 7 bases, and 4 bases stayed unmatched. The length of the CDR3 is 13 residues. Germline V gene sequence: CDR1 LNHDA, CDR2 SQIVND (reference sequence). DNA of the CDR3: TGTGCCAGTAGTATTGGACAGGGTCGTGGCTACACCTTC. This codes for CASSIGQGRGYTF.

The chain is built from TRBV9 and TRBJ1-2, with 7 bases fitting TRBD1. Trimming removed 3 bases from V and 3 bases from J; junction bases left unmatched: 11. Per the germline V gene, CDR1 is SGDLS and CDR2 is YYNGEE. CDR3 length: 16 amino acids. CDR3 region: CASSARDRTGDYGYTF. CDR3 coding DNA: TGTGCCAGCAGCGCCCGGGACCGGACAGGCGACTATGGCTACACCTTC.

This sequence joins TRBV9 and TRBJ2-2, with 7 positions matching TRBD1. V gave up 2 bases and J gave up 2 bases; unmatched junction bases: 9. The CDR3 extends over 17 amino acids. Per germline, CDR1 SGDLS and CDR2 YYNGEE. The CDR3 sequence is CASSVQDRFHNTGELFF. CDR3 coding DNA: TGTGCCAGCAGCGTTCAGGACAGGTTCCACAACACCGGGGAGCTGTTTTTT. The whole variable domain, remainder taken from reference TRBV9 and TRBJ2-2, is DSGVTQTPKHLITATGQRVTLRCSPRSGDLSVYWYQQSLDQGLQFLIQYYNGEERAKGNILERFSAQQFPDLHSELNLSSLELGDSALYFCASSVQDRFHNTGELFFGEGSRLTVL.

This chain links TRBV10-3 with TRBJ2-2, with unresolved D. There are 13 residues in the CDR3. V was pared by 6 bases and J by 5 bases, with 10 bases between. In germline, CDR1 is ENHRY, CDR2 SYGVKD. In DNA, the CDR3 is TGTGCCATCAGGTCAGGCCTTACCGGGGAGCTGTTTTTT. Protein: CAIRSGLTGELFF.

The chain couples TRBV28 to TRBJ2-3, with D tentatively TRBD2 (6 bases). V gave up 2 bases and J gave up 4 bases, with 7 bases separating them. CDR1 is MDHEN and CDR2 is SYDVKM in the germline V gene. The CDR3 spans 13 residues. The CDR3 nucleotides read TGTGCCAGCAGTTTAGGGACTGCAGATACGCAGTATTTT. It translates to CASSLGTADTQYF.

The rearrangement joins TRBV19 to TRBJ2-1, with 11 bases aligning to TRBD2. This CDR3 region has 15 residues. In germline, CDR1 is LNHDA, CDR2 SQIVND (reference sequence). The junction had 9 bases not matched to a gene; V was cut back by 6 bases and J by 8 bases. The DNA of the CDR3 is TGTGCCAGTAGGCAGACTAGCGGGAAAGCGGATGAGCAGTTCTTC. This gives the protein CASRQTSGKADEQFF.

The rearrangement joins TRBV5-1 to TRBJ1-3, with 7 bases that match TRBD1. The CDR3 runs to 16 residues. Germline CDR1 is SGHRS and CDR2 is YFSETQ. The trim removed 4 bases at V and 1 base at J, leaving 8 bases unmatched. The CDR3 spells CASSPNPGGSGNTIYF. The CDR3, as DNA: TGCGCCAGCAGCCCGAATCCAGGGGGTTCTGGAAACACCATATATTTT.

The chain combines TRBV7-6 with TRBJ2-2, with D perhaps matching TRBD2 (5 bases). The CDR3 contains 13 residues. Germline V lookup: CDR1 SGHVS, CDR2 FNYEAQ. Trimming removed 0 bases at V and 6 bases at J, with 5 bases between. CDR3 in amino acids: CASSLARAGELFF. CDR3 coding DNA: TGTGCCAGCAGCTTAGCGAGGGCCGGGGAGCTGTTTTTT.

The chain carries TRBV5-4 and TRBJ2-1, with a tentative D call TRBD1 (5 bases). CDR3 length equals 16 residues. Per germline, CDR1 SGHNT and CDR2 YYREEE (reference sequence). Deletions cut 3 bases from V and 7 bases from J, with 20 bases between. CDR3 amino acids: CASSSAGSASRNEQFF. The CDR3 region has the DNA TGTGCCAGCAGCTCCGCAGGGTCAGCCTCTAGGAATGAGCAGTTCTTC.

The V gene is TRBV18, the J gene TRBJ1-4; D possibly corresponds to TRBD1 (5 bases). CDR3 length: 17 amino acids. Trimming stripped 6 bases from V and 7 bases from J, with 24 bases between. The germline gives CDR1 KGHSH, CDR2 LQKENI. The CDR3 coding sequence is TGTGCCAGCTCCCCTCAGGTGGGGCGGAAAGCGGGTGAAAAACTGTTTTTT. Protein product: CASSPQVGRKAGEKLFF.

The chain links TRBV28 to TRBJ1-1, with TRBD1 identical over 8 bases. J lost 4 bases, V lost 5 bases, and 18 bases had no gene match. Germline assignment: CDR1 MDHEN and CDR2 SYDVKM. The CDR3 extends over 18 amino acids. CDR3 coding DNA: TGTGCCAGCAGTCGAACCCTTGGACAGGGAGGAGACGGCACTGAAGCTTTCTTT. The encoded protein is CASSRTLGQGGDGTEAFF. Using reference TRBV28 and TRBJ1-1 for the parts outside the CDR3, the full variable domain is DVKVTQSSRYLVKRTGEKVFLECVQDMDHENMFWYRQDPGLGLRLIYFSYDVKMKEKGDIPEGYSVSREKKERFSLILESASTNQTSMYLCASSRTLGQGGDGTEAFFGQGTRLTVV.

This clone was seen more than once but under ten times. The rearrangement joins TRBV27 to TRBJ2-7, with 8 bases fitting TRBD1. CDR1 and CDR2 from the germline V gene are MNHEY and SMNVEV (reference sequence). The CDR3 sequence is 14 residues long. The trim removed 4 bases at V and 2 bases at J, leaving 4 bases unmatched. CDR3 protein: CASSSGQGAYEQYF. The DNA of the CDR3 is TGTGCCAGCAGTTCTGGACAGGGCGCCTACGAGCAGTACTTC.

V gene TRBV27 combines with J gene TRBJ2-1, with TRBD2 matching over 10 bases. The CDR3 covers 16 residues. Germline assignment: CDR1 MNHEY and CDR2 SMNVEV (reference sequence). Trimming took 5 bases from V and 8 from J; bases not matched to a gene: 12. Here the CDR3 DNA reads TGTGCCAGCAGTCTTCTTTTAGCGGGAGGTGTGGATGAGCAGTTCTTC. Its translation: CASSLLLAGGVDEQFF.

The chain uses TRBV10-3 and TRBJ2-7, with TRBD1 identical over 7 bases. Trimming at V came to 8 bases and at J to 3 bases, leaving 7 bases not matched to a gene. Germline CDR1 ENHRY, CDR2 SYGVKD. The CDR3 has 13 amino acids. This CDR3 is CAIQDRSHYEQYF. The CDR3 nucleotides read TGTGCCATCCAGGACAGGTCCCACTACGAGCAGTACTTC.

The chain has TRBV5-1 and TRBJ2-7, with unresolved D. The CDR3 length is 14 residues. Trimming pared 0 bases from V and 4 bases from J, leaving 11 bases between. CDR1 is SGHRS, CDR2 YFSETQ, per germline. Here the CDR3 reads CASSLGADWYEQYF. For the CDR3, the DNA is TGCGCCAGCAGCTTGGGTGCGGATTGGTACGAGCAGTACTTC.

This chain connects TRBV9 to TRBJ1-1; 9 bases map to TRBD1. The junction had 3 bases not matched to a gene; V was cut back by 0 bases and J by 6 bases. This CDR3 has 14 residues. CDR1 SGDLS and CDR2 YYNGEE come from the germline V gene. The CDR3 nucleotides are TGTGCCAGCAGCGTAGGGGGACAGGGCGCTGAAGCTTTCTTT. It is translated as CASSVGGQGAEAFF.

This chain joins TRBV5-1 and TRBJ1-3, with TRBD1 identical over 7 bases. This CDR3 spans 17 amino acids. With 0 bases clipped from V and 1 base from J, the junction kept 7 bases outside the gene matches. Germline assignment: CDR1 SGHRS and CDR2 YFSETQ. The CDR3 DNA is TGCGCCAGCAGCTTGGACACCGGGACAGCTTCTGGAAACACCATATATTTT. It translates to CASSLDTGTASGNTIYF.